A single TCR beta chain is shown here with its context. Its recognized antigen is unknown. At one boundary the junction diverges from the germline segment, which might be a read error. TCRbeta CDR3 regions were amplified from genomic DNA by means of the immunoSEQ Assay, a bias-controlled multiplex PCR. The original pipeline was this. Within the assay, amplification of reference gene primers was used to estimate how many nucleated cells each sample contained. To quantify the absolute abundance of each unique TCRbeta CDR3 rearrangement, sequence reads were collapsed and filtered. For each sample, productive Simpson clonality was calculated as the square root of Simpson's diversity index across productive rearrangements. TCRdb took this table from immuneACCESS and kept in-frame rearrangements with V and J called. Such tables lack part of the clones; where checked against another copy, unresolved V genes explain under half of the gap, and the rest is unexplained. V and J calls and clone size are those listed in that table; D and trimming were worked out from the DNA. For this sample the table gives about 31,000 clones, of which more than 80% were detected only once. Under 0.7% of the sample comes from the top ten.

The data derive from a study of blood T cell repertoires in COVID-19 (dated by TCRdb to the early 2020s). A note on the overall study: Samples from collaborators originated in the United States, Italy and Spain and spanned both the acute and convalescent phases of COVID-19. The sample metadata nearly always contained a de-identified subject ID, COVID-19 status, age in years and sex. The material from the prospective study consisted of cDNA or gDNA derived from T cells, B-cell-depleted T cells, or PBMCs. HLA class I and class II types, where available, came from metadata supplied by the sample provider rather than from assay-based typing. The repertoires were released in a freely available public database intended as a resource for research on the immune response to SARS-CoV-2. Samples came from the ongoing ImmuneRACE study (first 160 participants) plus 1,254 subjects from 6 global collaborators. Deeply sampled blood TCRbeta repertoires from subjects exposed to, actively infected with, or recovered from COVID-19 were included in the dataset. Here is what the overall study found, with its caveats: The quantity of clinical and demographic metadata differed by source and by participant and was supplied without curation.

The CDR3 runs 14 amino acids, cysteine and phenylalanine included. Only the CDR3 part of the read is kept: 42 bases, read in frame from the first base. In the germline V gene, CDR1 corresponds to SGHTA and CDR2 to FQGNSA. The collaborating institutions used their own protocols to collect whole blood in K2EDTA tubes. Collaborator samples were shipped for TCRbeta analysis as frozen whole blood, isolated PBMCs, or DNA extracted from either sample type. Specimen: peripheral blood. The receptor chain draws on TRBV7-2 and TRBJ1-4; a tentative D match to TRBD1 spans 6 bases. This clonotype was sampled from a woman aged 40 to 50 with active or convalescent COVID-19. The DNA sequence is as follows: TGTGCCAGCAGCTTGAACAGGGATGGGTCGAACATGGTTTTT. This sequence encodes CASSLNRDGSNMVF. With the rest looked up from the reference TRBV7-2 and TRBJ1-4 genes rather than sequenced, the full variable domain is GAGVSQSPSNKVTEKGKDVELRCDPISGHTALYWYRQSLGQGLEFLIYFQGNSAPDKSGLPSDRFSAERTGGSVSTLTIQRTQQEDSAVYLCASSLNRDGSNMVFGSGTQLSVL.